This T cell receptor beta chain was sequenced during a study of blood T cell repertoires in COVID-19. Clones were sequenced by immunoSEQ multiplex PCR, and TCRdb holds only the in-frame ones, with some missing. In the table there are approximately 190,000 clones, roughly 79% of which are singletons. In germline, CDR1 is SGHTA, CDR2 FQGTGA. V lost 0 bases, J lost 4 bases, and 5 bases stayed unmatched. The CDR3 runs 16 residues. V usage is TRBV7-3 and J usage is TRBJ2-3, with 9 bases fitting TRBD1. The source material was peripheral blood. This clonotype was obtained from a man aged 55 to 70 with active or convalescent COVID-19. CDR3 nucleotide sequence: TGTGCCAGCAGCTTAACCCCGGGACAGGGACCAGATACGCAGTATTTT. Protein: CASSLTPGQGPDTQYF.